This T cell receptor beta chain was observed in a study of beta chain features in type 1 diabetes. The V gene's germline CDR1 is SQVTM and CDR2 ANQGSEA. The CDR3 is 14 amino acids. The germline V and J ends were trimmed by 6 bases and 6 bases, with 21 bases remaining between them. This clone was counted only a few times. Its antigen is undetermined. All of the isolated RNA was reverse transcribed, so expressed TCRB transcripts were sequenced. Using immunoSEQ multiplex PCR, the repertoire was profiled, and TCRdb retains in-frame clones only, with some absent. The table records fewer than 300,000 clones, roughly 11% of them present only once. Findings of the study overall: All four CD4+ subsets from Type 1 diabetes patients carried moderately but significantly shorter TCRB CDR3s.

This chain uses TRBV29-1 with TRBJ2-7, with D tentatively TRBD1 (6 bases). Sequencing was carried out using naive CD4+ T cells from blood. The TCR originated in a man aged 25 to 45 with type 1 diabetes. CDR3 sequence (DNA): TGCAGCGTGGATCGAGGGGGATCCTGGAGCGAGCAGTACTTC. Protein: CSVDRGGSWSEQYF.